The 25 T cell receptor beta chains below come from one sample, sequenced in a study of T-cell reconstitution after alpha-beta-depleted transplantation in children. A library of TCRbeta sequences, prepared with unique molecular identifiers, was generated. In TCRdb, the PCR reads were re-called with MiXCR into one record per CDR3 protein. The profile covers some 180,000 distinct CDR3 sequences, with roughly 6.6% appearing a single time and 5% to 6.5% taken by the ten largest. The sequencing used PBMCs, collected before TCRalphabeta/CD19-depleted stem cell transplant. Source of these receptors: a boy aged 2 to 10 with acute lymphoblastic leukemia, due to receive a stem cell transplant.

For this clonotype: It may be a read error: a sequence one base away is much more abundant. The conserved phenylalanine or tryptophan is not found at the CDR3 terminus, so this likely reflects a read error. The chain links TRBV29-1 to TRBJ1-3; a possible D gene is TRBD1 (5 bases). Germline CDR1 and CDR2: SQVTM and ANQGSEA. This CDR3 has 11 residues. Trimming took off 3 bases at V and 7 bases at J, with 7 bases between the two ends. CDR3 in DNA: TGCAGCGTTGAGGGACTGAACACCATATATTAT. This gives the protein CSVEGLNTIYY.

This clonotype was counted between two and nine times. This chain links TRBV5-4 with TRBJ2-2; 8 nucleotides align to TRBD2. This CDR3 comprises 16 residues. The trim removed 1 base at V and 6 bases at J, leaving 8 bases unmatched. Germline-derived CDR1 and CDR2 are SGHNT and YYREEE (reference sequence). As DNA, the CDR3 is TGTGCCAGCAGCTTGCCGACGGGGGGGCCCGCCGGGGAGCTGTTTTTT. Amino acid sequence: CASSLPTGGPAGELFF.

This clonotype was counted at least ten times. The gene calls are TRBV12-3 or TRBV12-4 and TRBJ2-7; 8 positions match TRBD1. The CDR3 covers 15 residues. The junction had 12 bases not matched to a gene; V was cut back by 8 bases and J by 3 bases. CDR3 sequence (DNA): TGTGCCAGCCCTTCCCCCTGGACAGGGTTCTACGAGCAGTACTTC. Translation: CASPSPWTGFYEQYF.

In its sample, this clonotype was seen many times. The chain carries TRBV7-2 and TRBJ2-5, with D unclear. CDR3 size: 16 residues. V lost 4 bases and J lost 3, with 18 bases in between. Germline V gene sequence: CDR1 SGHTA, CDR2 FQGNSA. This chain's CDR3 is CASSWTLQARKETQYF. CDR3 bases: TGTGCCAGCAGCTGGACCCTCCAAGCTAGGAAAGAGACCCAGTACTTC.

This clonotype was found a few times. V usage is TRBV20-1 and J usage is TRBJ2-2; 11 bases are shared with TRBD2. The CDR3 is made up of 16 amino acids. V was pared by 2 bases and J by 5 bases, with 7 bases of the junction left unmatched. Germline V gene lookup returns CDR1 DFQATT and CDR2 SNEGSKA (reference sequence). CDR3 residues: CSARSFSGRGTGELFF. The CDR3, as DNA: TGCAGTGCTAGAAGTTTTAGCGGGAGGGGGACCGGGGAGCTGTTTTTT.

This clonotype showed up many times. The V gene is TRBV6-6, the J gene TRBJ1-1, with a weak D call TRBD1 (5 bases). Trimming removed 4 bases at V and 10 bases at J, with 13 bases between. The CDR3 totals 12 residues. Germline V gives CDR1 MNHNY, CDR2 SVGAGI (reference sequence). Here the CDR3 DNA reads TGTGCCAGCAGTTTTACAGGATTTGTAGCTTTCTTT. Amino acid sequence: CASSFTGFVAFF.

This clonotype has a handful of counts. The V call is TRBV6-5, the J call TRBJ2-1, with 7 bases that match TRBD1. CDR1 MNHEY and CDR2 SVGAGI come from the germline V gene. CDR3 size: 14 residues. V lost 2 bases and J lost 6; bases outside the gene matches: 4. The CDR3 DNA follows: TGTGCCAGCAGTTACGTCCGGGACAGCAATGAGCAGTTCTTC. This translates into CASSYVRDSNEQFF.

This clonotype showed up just a few times. The rearrangement links TRBV7-2 to TRBJ1-1, with a possible D match to TRBD1 (5 bases). The CDR3 loop spans 14 amino acids. Germline loops: CDR1 SGHTA, CDR2 FQGNSA. V dropped 3 bases and J dropped 1 base, with 9 bases sitting between them. The CDR3 region is CASSLLTENTEAFF. DNA of the CDR3: TGTGCCAGCAGCTTGTTGACAGAGAACACTGAAGCTTTCTTT.

This clonotype has a count of ten or more. CDR3 sequence reads: CASWGGTGELFF. The CDR3 bases are TGTGCCAGCTGGGGGGGCACCGGGGAGCTGTTTTTT. The chain has TRBV27 and TRBJ2-2, with 7 bases fitting TRBD2. Trimming removed 8 bases from V and 4 bases from J; junction bases left unmatched: 1. The germline gives CDR1 MNHEY, CDR2 SMNVEV (reference sequence). The CDR3 runs 12 residues.

This clonotype was detected ten times or more. The chain carries TRBV7-9 and TRBJ2-5; 7 positions match TRBD1. Germline V gives CDR1 SEHNR, CDR2 FQNEAQ (reference sequence). V trimming: 2 bases; J trimming: 6 bases; junction bases outside the gene matches: 6. This CDR3 spans 14 amino acids. This CDR3 is CASSLPGQWKTQYF. CDR3 nucleotide sequence: TGTGCCAGCAGCTTACCGGGACAGTGGAAGACCCAGTACTTC.

For this clonotype: One base away lies a much larger clone, so this may be a sequencing read error. The chain couples TRBV6-5 to TRBJ2-7; 8 positions agree with TRBD2. Trimming removed 2 bases from V and 5 bases from J; junction bases left unmatched: 5. Germline loops: CDR1 MNHEY, CDR2 SVGAGI. The CDR3 has 14 amino acids. CDR3 bases: TGTGCCAGCAGTTACGGGACTAGGAGGGACGAGCAGTACTTC. Translating it yields CASSYGTRRDEQYF.

This clonotype was observed many times. The rearrangement links TRBV7-9 to TRBJ2-7, with D possibly TRBD1 on 6 matching bases. The CDR3 runs 14 residues. Trimming left V 0 bases short and J 3 bases short, with 9 bases between. CDR1 and CDR2 (germline): SEHNR, FQNEAQ (reference sequence). CDR3: CASSLAVDSYEQYF. The CDR3 DNA reads as TGTGCCAGCAGCTTAGCCGTGGACAGCTACGAGCAGTACTTC.

The V gene is TRBV5-6, the J gene TRBJ2-7; the D is unclear. V was clipped by 0 bases and J by 7 bases, with 14 bases between them. The CDR3 has 14 residues. Germline CDR1 SGHDT, CDR2 YYEEEE. CDR3 coding DNA: TGTGCCAGCAGCTTGGTAGGTCCAAGCCGGGAGCAGTACTTC. Translation gives CASSLVGPSREQYF. Full variable domain (missing parts from reference TRBV5-6 and TRBJ2-7): DAGVTQSPTHLIKTRGQQVTLRCSPKSGHDTVSWYQQALGQGPQFIFQYYEEEERQRGNFPDRFSGHQFPNYSSELNVNALLLGDSALYLCASSLVGPSREQYFGPGTRLTVT.

Many counts were recorded for this clonotype. The chain couples TRBV5-1 to TRBJ2-1, with 12 nucleotides matching TRBD2. J was trimmed by 8 bases and V by 2 bases; bases with no gene match: 11. The CDR3 is 17 amino acids. Germline V gives CDR1 SGHRS, CDR2 YFSETQ. The CDR3 protein is CASSLGVTSGSVYEQFF. CDR3 nucleotide sequence: TGCGCCAGCAGCTTAGGAGTGACTAGCGGGAGTGTCTATGAGCAGTTCTTC.

With respect to this clonotype: Possible read error: a much larger clone is one base away. The final CDR3 position lacks the conserved phenylalanine or tryptophan, pointing to a likely read error. The DNA is left out, because the CDR3 cannot be placed on it with certainty; the CDR3 is given as TCRdb lists it. The V and J genes are TRBV12-3 or TRBV12-4 and TRBJ2-1. The CDR3 length equals 11 residues, ends included. CDR3 amino acids: CASSLAATLFY.

This clonotype was counted ten times or more. The chain carries TRBV20-1 and TRBJ2-3; 10 nucleotides match TRBD2. This CDR3 spans 15 amino acids. With 0 bases clipped from V and 6 bases from J, the junction kept 6 bases outside the gene matches. Germline CDR1 DFQATT, CDR2 SNEGSKA (reference sequence). Here the CDR3 DNA reads TGCAGTGCTAGAGATCTAGCGGGGGTTGCGGATACGCAGTATTTT. Protein: CSARDLAGVADTQYF.

This clonotype came up many times. V and J are TRBV7-9 and TRBJ2-3, with D tentatively TRBD1 or TRBD2 (6 bases each). Trimming shortened V by 6 bases and J by 2 bases, and 15 bases separated the two germline ends. In germline, CDR1 is SEHNR, CDR2 FQNEAQ (reference sequence). The CDR3 contains 15 residues. CDR3 sequence (DNA): TGTGCCAGCAGTCCTGGGGGGCACGACACAGATACGCAGTATTTT. Encoded protein: CASSPGGHDTDTQYF.

There are a few counts of this clonotype. The V call is TRBV5-6, the J call TRBJ2-1; D gene uncertain. V was trimmed by 1 base and J by 9 bases, leaving 11 bases between them. CDR1 SGHDT and CDR2 YYEEEE come from the germline V gene. This CDR3 region has 13 residues. Written as DNA, the CDR3 is TGTGCCAGCAGCTTGTCCCGGGTGGGTGAGCAGTTCTTC. This sequence encodes CASSLSRVGEQFF.

This chain links TRBV6-1 with TRBJ2-6; tentative D call: TRBD1 (6 bases). V lost 7 bases to trimming and J lost 3 bases, with 16 bases between them. Germline CDR1 and CDR2: MNHNS and SASEGT. This CDR3 has 16 residues. The CDR3 region has the DNA TGTGCCAGCACTCTAACAGGGTTTAATGGGGCCAACGTCCTGACTTTC. Translated: CASTLTGFNGANVLTF.

This clonotype has at least ten counts. V is TRBV3-1 and J is TRBJ2-3; D is unclear. The CDR3 has 14 residues. V lost 2 bases, J lost 5 bases, and 11 bases lay in between. The V gene's germline CDR1 is LGHDT and CDR2 YNNKEL (reference sequence). The CDR3 sequence is CASSQQVSKDTQYF. CDR3 nucleotides: TGTGCCAGCAGCCAACAAGTTTCAAAAGATACGCAGTATTTT.

This clonotype was observed many times. The chain links TRBV12-3 or TRBV12-4 to TRBJ1-1; the match to TRBD1 covers 9 bases. This CDR3 is 13 amino acids long. Trimming removed 3 bases from V and 6 bases from J; junction bases left unmatched: 2. The CDR3 here is CASSFRQGAEAFF. The CDR3 DNA reads TGTGCCAGCAGTTTTAGACAGGGGGCTGAAGCTTTCTTT.

The table lists this clonotype with many counts. The chain carries TRBV7-2 and TRBJ2-1; weak D call: TRBD2 (5 bases). The CDR3 spans 13 residues. Germline CDR1 is SGHTA and CDR2 is FQGNSA. V gave up 7 bases and J gave up 0 bases, with 7 bases separating them. CDR3 DNA: TGTGCCAGCATCACTAGCTCCTACAATGAGCAGTTCTTC. Residues: CASITSSYNEQFF.

This clonotype was seen repeatedly, ten times or more. The rearrangement uses TRBV29-1 and TRBJ2-1; possible D gene TRBD2, 5 bases. The germline gives CDR1 SQVTM, CDR2 ANQGSEA. Trimming shortened V by 5 bases and J by 5 bases, and 13 bases separated the two germline ends. CDR3 length: 13 amino acids. CDR3 coding DNA: TGCAGCGTTTCGAGCGGCTTAAACAATGAGCAGTTCTTC. It translates to CSVSSGLNNEQFF.

This clonotype was seen at least ten times. The chain recombines TRBV4-3 with TRBJ1-2, with D possibly matching TRBD1 (5 bases). Germline values: CDR1 LGHNA, CDR2 YSLEER. Trimming removed 0 bases from V and 4 bases from J, with 9 bases in between. The CDR3 has 14 residues. This CDR3 is CASSQDVGGYGYTF. CDR3 in DNA: TGCGCCAGCAGCCAAGATGTCGGGGGCTATGGCTACACCTTC.

The sample holds many counts of this clonotype. J is TRBJ2-1 and V is TRBV11-2, with 8 bases fitting TRBD2. There are 16 residues in the CDR3. Losses at the gene ends were 5 bases for V and 4 bases for J; bases not matched to a gene: 10. Germline V gene data show CDR1 as SGHAT and CDR2 as FQNNGV. The CDR3 DNA reads as TGTGCCAGCAGCCACATAGCGGGATCCCTATACAATGAGCAGTTCTTC. It yields the protein CASSHIAGSLYNEQFF.